Sequencing of this T cell receptor beta chain was carried out in a study of control samples from healthy donors and cancer patients. The CDR3 is 12 amino acids. Trimming stripped 6 bases from V and 8 bases from J, with 11 bases between. CDR1 and CDR2 (germline): SEHNR, FQNEAQ (reference sequence). Clones were sequenced by immunoSEQ multiplex PCR, and TCRdb holds only the in-frame ones, with some missing. This sample yields about 58,000 clones, of which 90% to 95% are seen a single time; 3.5% to 4% belongs to the top ten. The TCR originated in a man under 40 in good health. The rearrangement uses TRBV7-9 and TRBJ2-1; no clear D. The sequenced sample was blood. Here the CDR3 reads CASSGSSDEQFF. In nucleotides, the CDR3 is TGTGCCAGCAGTGGAAGTTCGGATGAGCAGTTCTTC.